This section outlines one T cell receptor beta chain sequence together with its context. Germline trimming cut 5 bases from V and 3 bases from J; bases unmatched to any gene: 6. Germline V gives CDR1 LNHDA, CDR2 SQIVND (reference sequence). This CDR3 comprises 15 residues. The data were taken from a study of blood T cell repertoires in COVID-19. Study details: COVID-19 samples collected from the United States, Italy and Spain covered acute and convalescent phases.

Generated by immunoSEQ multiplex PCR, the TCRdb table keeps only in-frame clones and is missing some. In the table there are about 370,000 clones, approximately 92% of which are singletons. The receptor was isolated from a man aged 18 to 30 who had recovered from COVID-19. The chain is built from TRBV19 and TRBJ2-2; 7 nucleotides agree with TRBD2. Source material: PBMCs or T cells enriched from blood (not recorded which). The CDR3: CASSWLAEYTGELFF. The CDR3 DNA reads TGTGCCAGTAGTTGGCTAGCGGAATACACCGGGGAGCTGTTTTTT.